The present T cell receptor beta chain was sequenced within a study of blood T cell repertoires in COVID-19. Across the study: Collection of acute and convalescent COVID-19 samples took place in the United States, Italy and Spain. T cells, B-cell-depleted T cells, or PBMCs supplied cDNA or gDNA.

Seattle enrolled patients during active infection and tracked them longitudinally. Germline V gives CDR1 MNHEY, CDR2 SMNVEV (reference sequence). This CDR3 contains 13 residues. The ends were cut back, 6 bases at V and 1 base at J, with 9 bases in the middle. Original methodology: How many nucleated cells were present was estimated from reference gene primer amplification. Some clones are missing from TCRdb's copy, which holds only in-frame ones; the method was immunoSEQ multiplex PCR. The DNA was the basis for D and trimming; V, J and clone size are from that table. The data hold about 130,000 clones, with 81% observed a single time.

V and J are TRBV27 and TRBJ1-1; possibly TRBD1 for D (6 bases). Material: peripheral blood. The TCR was taken from a man younger than 40 with COVID-19, enrolled during active disease. In DNA, the CDR3 is TGTGCCAGCAGCGCAGGGGCGAACACTGAAGCTTTCTTT. Protein: CASSAGANTEAFF.